This passage covers 4 T cell receptor beta chains from one sample sequenced in a study of post-analysis software for immune sequencing data. The TCR beta cDNA libraries carried unique molecular identifiers. TCRdb re-analysed the PCR reads in MiXCR, keeping a single row per CDR3 protein. The sample lists approximately 460,000 distinct CDR3 sequences, around 40% occurring once. No antigen has been identified for these receptors. Overall study results and limits: Patients used about 5 TRBV segments, including TRBV5-6, TRBV5-1 and TRBV20-1, more often than controls.

The sequencing sample was made of blood. The source of these receptors is a girl between 10 and 17 years old with multiple sclerosis.

With regard to this clonotype: The junction differs from germline at one of its ends, possibly a read error. The chain has TRBV7-7 and TRBJ2-2; possibly TRBD2 for D (5 bases). The CDR3 spans 17 residues. Germline assignment: CDR1 SSHAT and CDR2 FNYEAQ (reference sequence). The CDR3: CASSLAIPGTNTGELFF. CDR3 DNA: TGTGCTAGCAGCTTAGCGATCCCGGGGACGAACACCGGGGAGCTGTTTTTT.

V is TRBV5-1 and J is TRBJ2-5; TRBD2 matches 14 bases. J lost 5 bases, V lost 5 bases, and 11 bases had no gene match. The CDR3 is 17 amino acids. Germline V CDR1 and CDR2: SGHRS, YFSETQ. This CDR3 is CASRGGTSGRMRETQYF. CDR3 sequence (DNA): TGCGCCAGCAGAGGGGGGACTAGCGGGAGAATGAGGGAGACCCAGTACTTC. Full variable domain (remainder filled in from reference TRBV5-1 and TRBJ2-5): KAGVTQTPRYLIKTRGQQVTLSCSPISGHRSVSWYQQTPGQGLQFLFEYFSETQRNKGNFPGRFSGRQFSNSRSEMNVSTLELGDSALYLCASRGGTSGRMRETQYFGPGTRLLVL.

CDR3 nucleotides: TGTGCCAGCAGTTCAGGGGGAAGTACCTACGAGCAGTACTTC. It yields the protein CASSSGGSTYEQYF. This rearrangement joins TRBV6-5 to TRBJ2-7; 7 bases align to TRBD1. This CDR3 region has 14 residues. Losses at the gene ends were 4 bases for V and 2 bases for J; bases not matched to a gene: 5. Looked up from germline, CDR1 is MNHEY and CDR2 is SVGAGI.

CDR3 in amino acids: CASSGQRLRETQYF. The CDR3 DNA reads TGTGCCAGCAGCGGACAGAGGTTGAGGGAGACCCAGTACTTC. J is TRBJ2-5 and V is TRBV9; a weak D match, TRBD1 (5 bases). The germline V gene encodes CDR1 SGDLS and CDR2 YYNGEE. Trimming cost V 3 bases and J 5 bases, with 14 bases left between them. CDR3 length: 14 residues.